This T cell receptor (beta chain) appears in the sequencing data of a study of T-cell reconstitution after alpha-beta-depleted transplantation in children. Whole-study results and caveats: It was reported that alpha-beta T cells came from several hundred expanded graft clones (about two months after transplant). The high TCRbeta diversity at day 60 in some patients came from surviving recipient T cells and thymic progenitors. Newly generated T cells supplied most T-cell counts and diversity one year post-transplant.

Molecular barcoding with unique molecular identifiers was used for the TCRbeta library. Using its own MiXCR run on the PCR reads, TCRdb lists one record per CDR3 protein. The sample contains 300,000 to 400,000 distinct CDR3 sequences, about 17% of which appear only once. The CDR3 has 13 residues. The V end lost 6 bases, the J end lost 4 bases, and 13 bases lay between the germline ends. Germline CDR1 is MNHEY and CDR2 is SVGAGI. This clonotype has just a few counts. As yet, its antigen is unknown. The sample in question was PBMCs, mostly from graft donor cells, obtained 360 days after TCRalphabeta/CD19-depleted stem cell transplant. The chain links TRBV6-5 to TRBJ2-7, with no clear D. The TCR sequence derives from a male patient between 2 and 15 years old who had a stem cell transplant for acute lymphoblastic leukemia, so the T cells may come from the graft donor. The CDR3 DNA is TGTGCCAGCAGCCCCCGGATCCTTTACGAGCAGTACTTC. Protein: CASSPRILYEQYF.